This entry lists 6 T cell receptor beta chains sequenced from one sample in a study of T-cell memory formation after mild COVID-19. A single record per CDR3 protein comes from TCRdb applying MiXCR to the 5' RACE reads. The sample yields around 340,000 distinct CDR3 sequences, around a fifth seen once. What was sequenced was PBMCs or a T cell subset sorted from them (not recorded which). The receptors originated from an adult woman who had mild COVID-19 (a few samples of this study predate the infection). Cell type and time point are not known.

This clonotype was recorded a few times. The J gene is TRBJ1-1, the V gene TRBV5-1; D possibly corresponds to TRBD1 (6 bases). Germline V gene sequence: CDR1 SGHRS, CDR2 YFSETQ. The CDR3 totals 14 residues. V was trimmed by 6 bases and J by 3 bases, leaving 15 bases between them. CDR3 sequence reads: CASTQGSGDTEAFF. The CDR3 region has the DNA TGCGCCAGCACTCAGGGGTCCGGGGACACTGAAGCTTTCTTT.

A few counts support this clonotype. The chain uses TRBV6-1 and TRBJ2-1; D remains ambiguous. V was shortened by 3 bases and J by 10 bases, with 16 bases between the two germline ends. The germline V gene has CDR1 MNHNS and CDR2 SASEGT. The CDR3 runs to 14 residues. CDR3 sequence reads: CASSEPLYGIEQFF. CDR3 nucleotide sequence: TGTGCCAGCAGTGAGCCCCTTTACGGAATCGAGCAGTTCTTC.

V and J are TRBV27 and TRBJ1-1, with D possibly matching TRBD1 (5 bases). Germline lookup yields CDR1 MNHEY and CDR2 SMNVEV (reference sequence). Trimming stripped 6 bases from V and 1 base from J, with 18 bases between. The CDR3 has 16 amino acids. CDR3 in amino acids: CASRSVGVVRNTEAFF. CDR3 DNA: TGTGCCAGCAGGAGCGTAGGGGTGGTCAGGAACACTGAAGCTTTCTTT.

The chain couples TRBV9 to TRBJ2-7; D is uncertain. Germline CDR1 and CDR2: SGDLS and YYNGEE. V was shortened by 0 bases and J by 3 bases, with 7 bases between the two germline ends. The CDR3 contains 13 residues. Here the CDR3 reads CASSVGPHYEQYF. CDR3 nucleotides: TGTGCCAGCAGCGTAGGTCCCCACTACGAGCAGTACTTC.

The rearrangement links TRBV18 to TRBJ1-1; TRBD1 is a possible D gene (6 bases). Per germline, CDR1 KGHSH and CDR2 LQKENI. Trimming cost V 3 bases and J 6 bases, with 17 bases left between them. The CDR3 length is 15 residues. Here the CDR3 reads CASSPSPGAPAEAFF. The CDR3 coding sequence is TGTGCCAGCTCACCTTCCCCGGGGGCGCCAGCTGAAGCTTTCTTT.

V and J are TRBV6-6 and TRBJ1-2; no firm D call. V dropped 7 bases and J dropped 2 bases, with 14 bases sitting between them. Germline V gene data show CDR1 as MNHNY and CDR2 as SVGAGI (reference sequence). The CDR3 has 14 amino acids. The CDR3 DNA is TGTGCCAGCAATATCGAGGGAGTGAACTATGGCTACACCTTC. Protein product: CASNIEGVNYGYTF.